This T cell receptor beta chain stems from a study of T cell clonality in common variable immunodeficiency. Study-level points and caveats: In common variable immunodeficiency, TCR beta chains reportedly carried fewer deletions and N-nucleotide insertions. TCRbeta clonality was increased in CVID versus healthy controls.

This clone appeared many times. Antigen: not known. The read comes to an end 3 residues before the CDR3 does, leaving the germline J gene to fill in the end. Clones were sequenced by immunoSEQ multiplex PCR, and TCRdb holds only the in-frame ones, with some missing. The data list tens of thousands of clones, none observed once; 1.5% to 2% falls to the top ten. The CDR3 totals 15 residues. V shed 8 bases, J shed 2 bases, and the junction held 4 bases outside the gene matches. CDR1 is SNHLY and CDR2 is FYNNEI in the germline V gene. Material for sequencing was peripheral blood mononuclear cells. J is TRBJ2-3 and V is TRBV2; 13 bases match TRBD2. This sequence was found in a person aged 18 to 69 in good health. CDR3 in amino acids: CASGGTSGITDTQYF. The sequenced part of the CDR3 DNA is TGTGCCAGCGGAGGGACTAGCGGGATCACAGATACG.